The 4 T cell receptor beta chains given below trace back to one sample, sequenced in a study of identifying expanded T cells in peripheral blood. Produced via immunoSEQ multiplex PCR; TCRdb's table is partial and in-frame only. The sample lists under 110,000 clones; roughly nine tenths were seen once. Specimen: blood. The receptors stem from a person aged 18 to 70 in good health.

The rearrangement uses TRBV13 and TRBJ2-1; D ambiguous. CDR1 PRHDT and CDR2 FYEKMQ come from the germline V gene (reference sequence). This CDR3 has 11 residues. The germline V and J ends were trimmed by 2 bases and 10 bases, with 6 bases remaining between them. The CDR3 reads CASSLMGEQFF. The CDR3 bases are TGTGCCAGCAGCTTAATGGGGGAGCAGTTCTTC.

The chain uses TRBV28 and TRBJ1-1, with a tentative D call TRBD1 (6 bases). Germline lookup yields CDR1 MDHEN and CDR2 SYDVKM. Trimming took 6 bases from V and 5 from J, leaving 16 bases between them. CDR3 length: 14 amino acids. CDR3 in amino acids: CASRSTGRWTEAFF. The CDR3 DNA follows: TGTGCCAGCAGGTCGACAGGTCGATGGACTGAAGCTTTCTTT.

CDR3 in DNA: TGTGCCAGCAGCTTGCTCACGGCGGGTCGGGGGGAGCTGTTTTTT. This encodes CASSLLTAGRGELFF. The chain is built from TRBV5-4 and TRBJ2-2; perhaps TRBD2 as D (5 bases). CDR1 is SGHNT and CDR2 is YYREEE in the germline V gene (reference sequence). This CDR3 region has 15 residues. The V gene lost 1 base and the J gene lost 8 bases, with 15 bases spanning the gap.

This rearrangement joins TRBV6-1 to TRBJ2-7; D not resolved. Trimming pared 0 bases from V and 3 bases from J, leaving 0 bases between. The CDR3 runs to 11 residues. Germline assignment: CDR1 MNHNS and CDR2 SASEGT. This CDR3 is CASSEAYEQYF. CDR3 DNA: TGTGCCAGCAGTGAAGCCTACGAGCAGTACTTC.